The present T cell receptor beta chain was sequenced within a study of blood T cell repertoires in COVID-19. Germline assignment: CDR1 SEHNR and CDR2 FQNEAQ (reference sequence). This CDR3 contains 14 residues. Trimming removed 6 bases at V and 2 bases at J, with 14 bases between. Method: immunoSEQ multiplex PCR; TCRdb's copy keeps in-frame clones and lacks some. Altogether about 310,000 clones are present, about nine tenths being singletons, with the ten largest covering approximately 9.4%. The material sequenced was PBMCs or T cells enriched from blood (not recorded which). The TCR comes from a woman aged 40 to 50 who had recovered from COVID-19. The gene calls are TRBV7-9 and TRBJ2-7; D remains ambiguous. In nucleotides, the CDR3 is TGTGCCAGCAGTCCCGGGTCCAATACCTACGAGCAGTACTTC. Protein: CASSPGSNTYEQYF.